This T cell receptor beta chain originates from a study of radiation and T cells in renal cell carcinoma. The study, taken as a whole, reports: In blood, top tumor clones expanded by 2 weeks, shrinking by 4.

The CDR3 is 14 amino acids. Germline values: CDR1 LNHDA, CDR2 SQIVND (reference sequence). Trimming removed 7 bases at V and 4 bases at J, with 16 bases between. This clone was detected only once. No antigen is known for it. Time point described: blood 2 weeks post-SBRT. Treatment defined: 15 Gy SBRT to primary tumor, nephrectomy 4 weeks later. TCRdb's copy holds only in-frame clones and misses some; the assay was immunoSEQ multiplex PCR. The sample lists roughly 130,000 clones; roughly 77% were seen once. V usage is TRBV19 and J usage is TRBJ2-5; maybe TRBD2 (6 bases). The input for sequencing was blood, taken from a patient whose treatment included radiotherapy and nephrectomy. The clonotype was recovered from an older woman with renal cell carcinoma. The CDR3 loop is CASTPGDFPETQYF. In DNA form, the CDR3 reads TGTGCCAGTACCCCGGGGGACTTCCCAGAGACCCAGTACTTC.